This T cell receptor beta chain was recorded in a study of blood T cell repertoires in COVID-19. Only in-frame clones appear in the TCRdb table, and some are missing; sequencing was by immunoSEQ multiplex PCR. The sample lists around 160,000 clones, around 87% occurring once. V dropped 4 bases and J dropped 2; count of bases not matched to a gene: 12. CDR1 SEHNR and CDR2 FQNEAQ come from the germline V gene (reference sequence). This CDR3 has 19 amino acids. This receptor was identified in a man aged 18 to 29 with acute or convalescent COVID-19. Sequenced material: peripheral blood. The chain links TRBV7-9 to TRBJ2-7; 15 bases match TRBD2. As DNA, the CDR3 is TGTGCCAGCAGCTCCAACCCCGGGACTAGCGGGGGGCGGACCTACGAGCAGTACTTC. This translates into CASSSNPGTSGGRTYEQYF.